This T cell receptor beta chain was retrieved from a study of cytomegalovirus exposure and HLA in healthy donors. On the study more broadly: Later analysis reported that the roughly 110 validation repertoires shared the platform of the 600 to 750 first-cohort repertoires. Overall study findings and caveats: The authors listed 150 to 200 TCR beta chains as cytomegalovirus-associated.

Clones were sequenced by immunoSEQ multiplex PCR, and TCRdb holds only the in-frame ones, with some missing. The sample has about 74,000 clones, 85% to 95% seen once. Germline CDR1 reads MGHDK; CDR2 reads SYGVNS. V was clipped by 1 base and J by 0 bases; unmatched bases: 12. The CDR3 extends over 18 amino acids. As for this clone: Its specificity is unknown.

Source material: PBMCs. The TCR comes from a man between 18 and 29 years old in good health and CMV-seropositive. The J gene is TRBJ2-7, the V gene TRBV25-1; 7 bases match TRBD2. The CDR3 spells CASSEWEAGDTSSYEQYF. The CDR3 DNA sequence: TGTGCCAGCAGTGAATGGGAGGCGGGAGACACGAGCTCCTACGAGCAGTACTTC.